The 8 T cell receptor beta chains below were found in one sample sequenced in a study of tumor and adjacent non-tumor tissue in lung cancer. No cell sorting was done before RNA was extracted from the tissue. A modified ARM-PCR protocol with three rounds of nested PCR amplified TCRbeta. TCRdb re-analysed the multiplex PCR reads in MiXCR, keeping a single row per CDR3 protein. The data hold tens of thousands of distinct CDR3 sequences, with around 78% observed a single time. What was sequenced was lung tumor tissue. The source of these receptors is a man aged 55 to 70 with non-small cell lung cancer.

Of note for this clonotype: Compared with germline, one end of the junction differs, possibly owing to a read error. This sequence joins TRBV5-6 and TRBJ1-1; TRBD1 agrees at 8 bases. The CDR3 runs to 14 residues. The germline V gene encodes CDR1 SGHDT and CDR2 YYEEEE. The CDR3 region is CASSLGQGSTEVFF. CDR3 nucleotide sequence: TGTGCCAGCAGCTTGGGACAGGGGAGCACTGAAGTTTTCTTT.

A note on this clonotype: One end of the junction is discordant with germline, which a read error may explain. This chain links TRBV12-3 or TRBV12-4 with TRBJ1-5; D unclear. The length of the CDR3 is 13 residues. The CDR3 nucleotides read TGTGCCAGCAGTTTTTCCAGAAATCAGCCCCAGAATTTT. Amino acids: CASSFSRNQPQNF.

Turning to this clonotype: A much larger clone sits a single nucleotide away, making a read error possible. The chain uses TRBV18 and TRBJ1-1; TRBD1 might be the D (6 bases). The germline V gene encodes CDR1 KGHSH and CDR2 LQKENI. V was pared by 1 base and J by 7 bases, with 7 bases between. This CDR3 has 12 amino acids. In DNA, the CDR3 is TGTGCCAGCTCACCACAGGGGGATGAAGCTTTCTTT. Translation: CASSPQGDEAFF.

The table lists this clonotype with many counts. The CDR3 does not end in the conserved phenylalanine or tryptophan, so this is likely a read error. The gene calls are TRBV6-1 and TRBJ1-5; D remains unclear. Trimming stripped 3 bases from V and 6 bases from J, with 15 bases between. The V gene's germline CDR1 is MNHNS and CDR2 SASEGT. The CDR3 totals 15 residues. CDR3 region: CASSDSEEVSQPQHS. The DNA for the CDR3 is TGTGCCAGCAGTGACTCGGAGGAAGTCAGTCAGCCCCAGCATTCT.

On this clonotype: The junction departs from the called germline gene at one end, perhaps through a read error. The rearrangement uses TRBV6-1 and TRBJ2-5, with TRBD2 matching 8 bases. CDR3 length: 17 residues. Germline V gene data show CDR1 as MNHNS and CDR2 as SASEGT. The CDR3 region has the DNA TGTGCCAGCAGTGGAATAGGAGCGGGAGCTTTTTTTGAGAACCAGAACTTC. It translates to CASSGIGAGAFFENQNF.

Many counts were recorded for this clonotype. The J gene is TRBJ1-5, the V gene TRBV29-1, with 7 bases matching TRBD1. The CDR3 is 14 residues long. Germline CDR1 is SQVTM and CDR2 is ANQGSEA. Trimming cost V 4 bases and J 2 bases; bases outside gene matches: 5. The CDR3 sequence is CSVGQGGGNQPQHF. As DNA, the CDR3 is TGCAGCGTTGGACAGGGAGGAGGCAATCAGCCCCAGCATTTT.

Turning to this clonotype: Relative to the germline gene, one junction end is altered; a read error may explain this. The chain has TRBV10-3 and TRBJ2-2; TRBD2 might be the D (7 bases). Germline-derived CDR1 and CDR2 are ENHRY and SYGVKD. This CDR3 contains 15 residues. The CDR3 sequence: CASQGGGASTGEPFF. The CDR3 nucleotides are TGTGCCAGTCAAGGAGGGGGGGCGAGCACCGGGGAGCCGTTTTTT.

This clonotype has a single count. The chain has TRBV29-1 and TRBJ2-6; D might be TRBD2 (5 bases). V was cut by 6 bases and J by 7 bases, with 19 bases left in between. The CDR3 spans 15 residues. Per germline, CDR1 SQVTM and CDR2 ANQGSEA. This CDR3 is CSVRVSSSDANVLTF. DNA for the CDR3: TGCAGCGTGAGGGTCTCTAGTTCGGATGCCAACGTCCTGACTTTC.